These T cell receptor beta chains were read from a single sample in a study of blood T cell repertoires in COVID-19. Data came from immunoSEQ multiplex PCR; TCRdb stores just in-frame clones and leaves some out. The data hold roughly 60,000 clones, with approximately 77% observed a single time. The sample comprised peripheral blood. These receptors all stem from a human donor in a cohort sampled during active COVID-19. Each CDR3 is given with its conserved first and last residue. A D gene is named only where the DNA matches it firmly.

j_call v_call cdr3_length d_call cdr3_nt cdr3_aa
TRBJ1-4 TRBV3-1/TRBV3-2 15 TRBD1 TGTGCCAGCAGCCAAGGGACAGGCACTAATGAAAAACTGTTTTTT CASSQGTGTNEKLFF
TRBJ1-3 TRBV29-1 13 NA TGCAGCGGGGGTCGGGAGGGAAGGAACACCATATATTTT CSGGREGRNTIYF
TRBJ2-2 TRBV3-1/TRBV3-2 12 NA TGTGCCAGCAGCCTCGGCGGCGGGGAGCTGTTTTTT CASSLGGGELFF
TRBJ2-1 TRBV6-2/TRBV6-3 19 TRBD2 TGTGCCAGCAGTTACTCGTCCCCCGATAGCGGGGGGATTTACAATGAGCAGTTCTTC CASSYSSPDSGGIYNEQFF
TRBJ1-6 TRBV2 15 TRBD1 TGTGCCAGCAGAGATCCGGGACAGGGGGCTTCACCCCTCCACTTT CASRDPGQGASPLHF
TRBJ1-2 TRBV7-2 15 TRBD1 TGTGCCAGCAGCTTTCCGGGACAGGAGGCCTATGGCTACACCTTC CASSFPGQEAYGYTF
TRBJ2-1 TRBV5-4 13 NA TGTGCCAGCAGCCGCCCCAGGGGTGAGGAGCAGTTCTTC CASSRPRGEEQFF
TRBJ2-2 TRBV19 14 TRBD1 TGTGCCAGTAGTACCACAGGGGGAACCGGGGAGCTGTTTTTT CASSTTGGTGELFF
TRBJ2-5 TRBV27 13 TRBD1 TGTGCCAGCAGTAGAGGGACAGCGAGGACCCAGTACTTC CASSRGTARTQYF
TRBJ1-3 TRBV5-5 13 NA TGTGCCAGACTTGGGCCCTCTGGAAACACCATATATTTT CARLGPSGNTIYF
TRBJ2-1 TRBV7-2 15 TRBD1 TGTGCCAGCAGCTATGACAGGGGCCAATACAATGAGCAGTTCTTC CASSYDRGQYNEQFF